A selection of T cell receptor beta chains follows, all from one sample in a study of T cells in tuberculosis. Sequenced by immunoSEQ multiplex PCR; TCRdb stores in-frame clones only, minus some. Altogether 61,000 or so clones are present, around 81% being singletons, with the ten largest covering roughly 13%. The sequenced sample consisted of CD1b-GMM tetramer-negative cells sorted from PBMCs. The receptors come from an adult woman with latent tuberculosis. Each CDR3 is given with its conserved first and last residue. Each record gives: CDR3 DNA, CDR3 protein, V gene, J gene, CDR3 length, clone size, D gene. The D gene is left open where the match is weak. Size tells how often a clone was seen (once, few, many) or the class of an expanded clone, and some rows leave it out.

TGTGCCAGTAGTTTAGTAGCGACAGATACGCAGTATTTT	CASSLVATDTQYF	TRBV19	TRBJ2-3	13	NA	NA
TGTGCCAGCAGCCCGGCGGGACTGAACTACGAGCAGTACTTC	CASSPAGLNYEQYF	TRBV11-3	TRBJ2-7	14	NA	NA
TGTGCCATCAGTGGCTGGACAGGGGGCTACTTCACAGACGGAGCTAACTATGGCTACACCTTC	CAISGWTGGYFTDGANYGYTF	TRBV10-3	TRBJ1-2	21	few	TRBD1
TGTGCCAGTAGTAGGGACAGGGCTGCCTACGAGCAGTACTTC	CASSRDRAAYEQYF	TRBV19	TRBJ2-7	14	NA	TRBD1
TGTGCCTGGACCGAGGACAGGGCTAATGAAAAACTGTTTTTT	CAWTEDRANEKLFF	TRBV30	TRBJ1-4	14	NA	TRBD1
TGTGCCAGCAGGGAATCCTATAGCTCCTACAATGAGCAGTTCTTC	CASRESYSSYNEQFF	TRBV6-1	TRBJ2-1	15	NA	NA
TGTGCCAGCAGTTTGGGAGCGGATGGCTACACCTTC	CASSLGADGYTF	TRBV28	TRBJ1-2	12	NA	NA
TGTGCCAGCAGTTCGGGTCCACAGTCGGGGAATGAAAAACTGTTTTTT	CASSSGPQSGNEKLFF	TRBV6-6	TRBJ1-4	16	NA	NA
TGTGCCAGCTCACCGAAACAGGGGGGCACAGATACGCAGTATTTT	CASSPKQGGTDTQYF	TRBV18	TRBJ2-3	15	NA	TRBD1
TGCGCCAGCAGCGCCTGGACAGGGGGTGGCTATGGCTACACCTTC	CASSAWTGGGYGYTF	TRBV5-1	TRBJ1-2	15	NA	TRBD1
TGTGCCAGCAGCGGAGGACGAGAGCAGTTCTTC	CASSGGREQFF	TRBV7-3	TRBJ2-1	11	NA	NA
TGTGCCAGTAGTAGAGGAGCCGGAGGGGGCGACCTCCCAGATACGCAGTATTTT	CASSRGAGGGDLPDTQYF	TRBV19	TRBJ2-3	18	NA	NA
TGTGCCAGCAGCGCCCTACCGCGGCCTCTCAACACCGGGGAGCTGTTTTTT	CASSALPRPLNTGELFF	TRBV9	TRBJ2-2	17	NA	NA
TGTGCCAGCAGTGAAAATCCCCGGCGGATAAATGAGCAGTTCTTC	CASSENPRRINEQFF	TRBV2	TRBJ2-1	15	NA	NA
TGCGCCAGCAGCCAAGCCGGGACAGGGAGTGTAAAAAACATTCAGTACTTC	CASSQAGTGSVKNIQYF	TRBV4-1	TRBJ2-4	17	NA	TRBD1
TGTGCCAGTAGTCCAGGGTCAACGGGTGGAAACACCATATATTTT	CASSPGSTGGNTIYF	TRBV19	TRBJ1-3	15	NA	NA
TGTGCCAGCAGCCGGGACAGGGGAAATGAAGCTTTCTTT	CASSRDRGNEAFF	TRBV9	TRBJ1-1	13	NA	TRBD1
TGTGCCAGCAGTGAATCACAGGGGATCTCCTACGAGCAGTACTTC	CASSESQGISYEQYF	TRBV6-1	TRBJ2-7	15	NA	TRBD1
TGTGCCAGCAGTCCCGGGTCCTATGGCAATCAGCCCCAGCATTTT	CASSPGSYGNQPQHF	TRBV28	TRBJ1-5	15	NA	NA
TGCAGTGCTAGTTCTTCCAATGAGCAGTTCTTC	CSASSSNEQFF	TRBV20-1	TRBJ2-1	11	NA	NA
TGTGCCAGCAGCTTAGGTAGTCCTAGCAATCAGCCCCAGCATTTT	CASSLGSPSNQPQHF	TRBV7-2	TRBJ1-5	15	NA	NA
TGTGCCAGCAGCCCCGGCGCCAGGCAAGAGACCCAGTACTTC	CASSPGARQETQYF	TRBV4-2	TRBJ2-5	14	NA	NA
TGTGCCAGCAGCTTAACGGGCACTGAAGCTTTCTTT	CASSLTGTEAFF	TRBV5-6	TRBJ1-1	12	NA	NA
TGTGCCAGTACGGCGGGGACAGGGAATCAGCCCCAGCATTTT	CASTAGTGNQPQHF	TRBV19	TRBJ1-5	14	NA	TRBD1
TGTGCCAGCAGTTACGAACAGGGGTACGAGCAGTACTTC	CASSYEQGYEQYF	TRBV27	TRBJ2-7	13	few	TRBD1
TGTGCCTCTGGACTAGCGGGAGGGACCGGGGAGCTGTTTTTT	CASGLAGGTGELFF	TRBV6-5	TRBJ2-2	14	NA	TRBD2
TGTGCCAGCAGTTCGGACAGGGGGACCTACGAGCAGTACTTC	CASSSDRGTYEQYF	TRBV6-6	TRBJ2-7	14	NA	TRBD1
TGTGCCAGTAGTATAGGTACCCAGGGGACCACTGAAGCTTTCTTT	CASSIGTQGTTEAFF	TRBV19	TRBJ1-1	15	NA	NA
TGTGCCAGCAGGAGACAGGCCAGCTACGAGCAGTACTTC	CASRRQASYEQYF	TRBV28	TRBJ2-7	13	NA	NA
TGTGCCAGCAGCTTTAGGTCAGGGACAGGGTATAACAACGAGCAGTACTTC	CASSFRSGTGYNNEQYF	TRBV7-2	TRBJ2-7	17	NA	TRBD1
TGTGCCAGCAGCTCAAGCGGGGGATCCTACAATGAGCAGTTCTTC	CASSSSGGSYNEQFF	TRBV7-3	TRBJ2-1	15	NA	TRBD2
TGTGCCACCAAGGGAGGCCAAGAGACCCAGTACTTC	CATKGGQETQYF	TRBV19	TRBJ2-5	12	NA	NA
TGCGCCAGCAGCCAAGACAGGACAAGCACCTACGAGCAGTACTTC	CASSQDRTSTYEQYF	TRBV4-1	TRBJ2-7	15	NA	NA
TGTGCCAGCAGCCAAGGGTCCCAGGGGCCTTACGAGCAGTACTTC	CASSQGSQGPYEQYF	TRBV4-2	TRBJ2-7	15	NA	NA
TGTGCCAGCAGTACAGGGGGCTTAACCTACGAGCAGTACTTC	CASSTGGLTYEQYF	TRBV6-5	TRBJ2-7	14	NA	TRBD1
TGTGCCAGCAGTGAAGCAGGGACTCACTATGGCTACACCTTC	CASSEAGTHYGYTF	TRBV6-1	TRBJ1-2	14	NA	NA
TGTGCCAGCAGTGTCCCCGGGACAGGGGATCATAATTCACCCCTCCACTTT	CASSVPGTGDHNSPLHF	TRBV27	TRBJ1-6	17	NA	TRBD1
TGTGCCAGCAGCTTGCGTCAGGGGTCAAGCAATCAGCCCCAGCATTTT	CASSLRQGSSNQPQHF	TRBV5-5	TRBJ1-5	16	NA	NA
TGCGCCAGCAGCCTGGGACAGGCTTTGGTGAACACTGAAGCTTTCTTT	CASSLGQALVNTEAFF	TRBV5-1	TRBJ1-1	16	NA	TRBD1
TGTGCCAGCAGCACGGGACAGCGAATGAACACTGAAGCTTTCTTT	CASSTGQRMNTEAFF	TRBV21-1	TRBJ1-1	15	NA	NA
TGTGCCAGCAGTTTAGTTGGGGCTGGCTACACCTTC	CASSLVGAGYTF	TRBV28	TRBJ1-2	12	once	NA
TGCGCCAGCAGCCCAGCCGGGACAGGGGTTTACGAGCAGTACTTC	CASSPAGTGVYEQYF	TRBV4-3	TRBJ2-7	15	NA	TRBD1
TGTGCCAGCAGCCCAAATAGCGGGATAAACGAGCAGTACTTC	CASSPNSGINEQYF	TRBV7-2	TRBJ2-7	14	few	TRBD2
TGTGCCAGTAGTGCGGGAGAATGGGAGACCCAGTACTTC	CASSAGEWETQYF	TRBV19	TRBJ2-5	13	NA	TRBD2
TGTGCCAGCAGTGAAGCGAGCGGGAGGGTCTACGAGCAGTACTTC	CASSEASGRVYEQYF	TRBV6-1	TRBJ2-7	15	few	TRBD2
TGTGCCAGCAGTACTGGACTCCTCTATGGCTACACCTTC	CASSTGLLYGYTF	TRBV6-6	TRBJ1-2	13	NA	NA
TGTGCCACCAGCAGCGCCCTCGGACTAGCGGCCTTTAGCTCCTACGAGCAGTACTTC	CATSSALGLAAFSSYEQYF	TRBV15	TRBJ2-7	19	NA	TRBD2
TGTGCCAGCGAACCCCGCACGGACTATGGCTACACCTTC	CASEPRTDYGYTF	TRBV2	TRBJ1-2	13	few	NA
TGTGCCAGCAGCTCACCCGGCCGGGTTCTCATGAACACTGAAGCTTTCTTT	CASSSPGRVLMNTEAFF	TRBV7-9	TRBJ1-1	17	NA	NA
TGTGCCAGCTCACCACAGGCAGGTAATCGCGCTGAAGCTTTCTTT	CASSPQAGNRAEAFF	TRBV18	TRBJ1-1	15	once	NA
TGTGCCAGCAGCGTAGCACAGGGGGCTCTCCCTAGCACAGATACGCAGTATTTT	CASSVAQGALPSTDTQYF	TRBV9	TRBJ2-3	18	NA	TRBD1
TGCAGCGTCCTAGGGCAGGGCCTAGTCGGAGCTTTCTTT	CSVLGQGLVGAFF	TRBV29-1	TRBJ1-1	13	NA	NA
TGTGCCAGCACCCCAAAGGGACAGGAATCCCTTAATACGCAGTATTTT	CASTPKGQESLNTQYF	TRBV2	TRBJ2-3	16	once	TRBD1